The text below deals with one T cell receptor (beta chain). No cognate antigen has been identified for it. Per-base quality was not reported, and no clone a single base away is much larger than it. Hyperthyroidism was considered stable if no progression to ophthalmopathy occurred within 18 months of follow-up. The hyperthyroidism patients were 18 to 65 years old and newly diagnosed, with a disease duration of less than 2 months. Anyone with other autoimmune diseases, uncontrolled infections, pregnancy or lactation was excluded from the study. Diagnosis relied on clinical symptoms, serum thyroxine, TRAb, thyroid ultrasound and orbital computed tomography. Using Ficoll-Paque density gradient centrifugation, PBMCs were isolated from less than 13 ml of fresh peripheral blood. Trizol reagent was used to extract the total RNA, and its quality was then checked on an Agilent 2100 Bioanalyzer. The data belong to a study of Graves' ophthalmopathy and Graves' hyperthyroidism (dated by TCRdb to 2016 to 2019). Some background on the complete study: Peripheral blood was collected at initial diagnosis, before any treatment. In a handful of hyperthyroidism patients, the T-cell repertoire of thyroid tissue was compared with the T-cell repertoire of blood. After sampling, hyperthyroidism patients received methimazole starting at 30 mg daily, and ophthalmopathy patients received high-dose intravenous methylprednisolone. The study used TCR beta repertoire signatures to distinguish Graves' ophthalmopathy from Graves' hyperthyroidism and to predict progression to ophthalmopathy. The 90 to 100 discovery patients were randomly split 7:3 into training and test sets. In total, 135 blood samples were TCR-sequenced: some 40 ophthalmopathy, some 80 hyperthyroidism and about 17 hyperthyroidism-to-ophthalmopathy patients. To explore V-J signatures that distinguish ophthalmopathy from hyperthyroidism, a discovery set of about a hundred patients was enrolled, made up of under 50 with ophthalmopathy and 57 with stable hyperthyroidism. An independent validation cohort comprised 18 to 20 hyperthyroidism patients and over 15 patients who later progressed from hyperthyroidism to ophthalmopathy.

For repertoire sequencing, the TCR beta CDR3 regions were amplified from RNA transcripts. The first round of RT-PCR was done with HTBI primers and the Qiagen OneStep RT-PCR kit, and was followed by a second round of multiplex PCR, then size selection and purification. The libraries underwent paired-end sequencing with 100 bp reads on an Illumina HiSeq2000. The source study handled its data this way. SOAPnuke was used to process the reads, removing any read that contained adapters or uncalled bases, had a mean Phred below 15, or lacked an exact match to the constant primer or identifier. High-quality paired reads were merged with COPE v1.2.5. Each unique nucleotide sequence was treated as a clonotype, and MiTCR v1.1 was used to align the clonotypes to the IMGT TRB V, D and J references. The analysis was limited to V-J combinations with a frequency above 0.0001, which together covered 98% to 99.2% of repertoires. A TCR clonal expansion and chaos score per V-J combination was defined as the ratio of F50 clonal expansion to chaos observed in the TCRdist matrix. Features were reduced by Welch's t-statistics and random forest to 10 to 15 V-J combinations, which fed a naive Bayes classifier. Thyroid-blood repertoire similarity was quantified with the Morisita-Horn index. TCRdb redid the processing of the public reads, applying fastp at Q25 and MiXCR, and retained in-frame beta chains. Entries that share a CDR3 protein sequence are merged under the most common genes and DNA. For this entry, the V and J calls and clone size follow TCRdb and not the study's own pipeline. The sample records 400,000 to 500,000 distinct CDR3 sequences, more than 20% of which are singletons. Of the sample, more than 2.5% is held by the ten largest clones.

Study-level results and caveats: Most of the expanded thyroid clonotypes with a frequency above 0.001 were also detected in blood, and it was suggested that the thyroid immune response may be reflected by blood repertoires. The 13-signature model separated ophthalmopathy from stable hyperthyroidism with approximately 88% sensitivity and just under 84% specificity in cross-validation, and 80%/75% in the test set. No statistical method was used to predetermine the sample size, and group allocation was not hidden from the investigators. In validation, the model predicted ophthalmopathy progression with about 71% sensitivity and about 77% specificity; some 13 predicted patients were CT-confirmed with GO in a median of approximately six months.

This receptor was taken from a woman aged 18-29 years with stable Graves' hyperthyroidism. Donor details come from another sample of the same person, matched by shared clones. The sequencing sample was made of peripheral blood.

The nucleotides are TGTGCCAGCAGCCCCGGGACAGGGGGCTTGGGGTGGGGCTACACCTTC. Its translation is CASSPGTGGLGWGYTF. The receptor chain draws on TRBV28 and TRBJ1-2; 12 central bases correspond to TRBD1. Trimming leaves V shorter by 6 bases and J shorter by 8 bases, with the junction holding 13 bases beyond the gene matches. The germline V gene provides CDR1 MDHEN and CDR2 SYDVKM. Taken from cysteine to phenylalanine, the CDR3 has 16 residues. Just CDR3 DNA is preserved here, 48 bases in frame from base 1.